This T cell receptor (beta chain) originates from a study of shared clonotypes between healthy human individuals. Sequenced by immunoSEQ multiplex PCR; TCRdb stores in-frame clones only, minus some. The data contain more than 850,000 clones, more than 75% of them seen just once; the ten biggest clones take up under 0.6%. As concerns this clone: Antigen specificity is unknown. This sample also contains other DNA sequences that code for the same CDR3.

Whole-study results and caveats: Generally, naive subsets (rather than memory subsets) showed larger estimated richness.

This CDR3 is built from 15 residues. J lost 2 bases, V lost 3 bases, and 4 bases had no gene match. CDR1 and CDR2 (germline): KGHSH, LQKENI. Free of recent acute infections or vaccinations, the donors were healthy HIV-negative adults. The receptor was isolated from a man between 18 and 29 years old in good health. Some clones in this sample may be carry-over from other donors' samples. The rearrangement links TRBV18 to TRBJ1-5; TRBD1 matches 7 bases. The sample consisted of memory CD4+ T cells from PBMCs. Described subset: CD45RA-negative fraction. The CDR3 bases are TGTGCCAGCTCACCCCGACAGGGAGGCAATCAGCCCCAGCATTTT. This gives the protein CASSPRQGGNQPQHF.